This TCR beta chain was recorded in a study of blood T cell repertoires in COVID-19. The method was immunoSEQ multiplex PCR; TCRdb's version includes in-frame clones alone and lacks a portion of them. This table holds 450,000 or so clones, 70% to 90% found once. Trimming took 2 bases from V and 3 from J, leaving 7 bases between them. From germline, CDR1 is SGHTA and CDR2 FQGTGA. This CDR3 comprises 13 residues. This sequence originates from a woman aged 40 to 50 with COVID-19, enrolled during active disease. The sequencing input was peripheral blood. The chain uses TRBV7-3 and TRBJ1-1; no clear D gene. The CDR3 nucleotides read TGTGCCAGCAGCTTAGAGGAAGACACTGAAGCTTTCTTT. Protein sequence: CASSLEEDTEAFF.